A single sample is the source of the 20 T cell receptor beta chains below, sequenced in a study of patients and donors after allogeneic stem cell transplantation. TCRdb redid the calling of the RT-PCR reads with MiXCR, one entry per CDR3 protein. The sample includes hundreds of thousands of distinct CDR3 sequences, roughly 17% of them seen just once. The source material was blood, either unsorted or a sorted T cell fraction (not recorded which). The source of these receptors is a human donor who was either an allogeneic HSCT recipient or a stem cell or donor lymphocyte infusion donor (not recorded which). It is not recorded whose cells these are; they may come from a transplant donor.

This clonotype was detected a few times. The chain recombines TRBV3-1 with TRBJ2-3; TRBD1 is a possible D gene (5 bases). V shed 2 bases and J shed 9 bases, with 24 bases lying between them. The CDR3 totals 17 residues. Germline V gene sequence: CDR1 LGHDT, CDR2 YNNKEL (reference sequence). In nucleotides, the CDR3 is TGTGCCAGCAGCCAAAACGGACAAGGGAAGCTTTATCAAACGCAGTATTTT. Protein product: CASSQNGQGKLYQTQYF.

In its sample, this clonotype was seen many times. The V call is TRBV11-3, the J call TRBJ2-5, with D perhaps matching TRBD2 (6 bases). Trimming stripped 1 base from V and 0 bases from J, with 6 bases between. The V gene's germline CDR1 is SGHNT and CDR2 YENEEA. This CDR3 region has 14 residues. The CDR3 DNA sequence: TGTGCCAGCAGCTTAGGGGGGGACCAAGAGACCCAGTACTTC. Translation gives CASSLGGDQETQYF.

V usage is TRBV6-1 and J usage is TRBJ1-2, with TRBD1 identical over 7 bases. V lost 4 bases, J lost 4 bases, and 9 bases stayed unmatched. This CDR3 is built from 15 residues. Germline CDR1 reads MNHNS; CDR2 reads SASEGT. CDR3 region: CASSGGTATLYGYTF. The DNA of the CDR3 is TGTGCCAGCAGTGGGGGGACAGCGACCCTCTATGGCTACACCTTC.

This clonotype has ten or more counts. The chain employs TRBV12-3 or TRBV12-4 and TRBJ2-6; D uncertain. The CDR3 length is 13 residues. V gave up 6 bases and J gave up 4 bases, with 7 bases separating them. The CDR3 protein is CASRPNGANVLTF. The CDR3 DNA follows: TGTGCCAGCAGACCTAACGGGGCCAACGTCCTGACTTTC.

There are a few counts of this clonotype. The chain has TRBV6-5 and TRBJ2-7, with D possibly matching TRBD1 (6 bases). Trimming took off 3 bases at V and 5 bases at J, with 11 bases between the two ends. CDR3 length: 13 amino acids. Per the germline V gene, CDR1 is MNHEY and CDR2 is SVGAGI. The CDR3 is CASSYRTEHEQYF. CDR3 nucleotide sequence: TGTGCCAGCAGTTATCGGACAGAACACGAGCAGTACTTC.

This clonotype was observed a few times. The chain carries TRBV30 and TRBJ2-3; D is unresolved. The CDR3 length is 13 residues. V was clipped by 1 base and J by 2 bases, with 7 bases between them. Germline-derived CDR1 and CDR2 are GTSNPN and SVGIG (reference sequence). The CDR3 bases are TGTGCCTGGAGTGCCATCAACACAGATACGCAGTATTTT. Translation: CAWSAINTDTQYF.

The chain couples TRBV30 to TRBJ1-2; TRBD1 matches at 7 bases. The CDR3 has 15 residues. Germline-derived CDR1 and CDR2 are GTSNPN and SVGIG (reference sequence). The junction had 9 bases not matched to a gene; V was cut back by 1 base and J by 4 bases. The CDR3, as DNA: TGTGCCTGGAGTGAGGGGCAGGGGGGAGGCTATGGCTACACCTTC. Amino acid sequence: CAWSEGQGGGYGYTF.

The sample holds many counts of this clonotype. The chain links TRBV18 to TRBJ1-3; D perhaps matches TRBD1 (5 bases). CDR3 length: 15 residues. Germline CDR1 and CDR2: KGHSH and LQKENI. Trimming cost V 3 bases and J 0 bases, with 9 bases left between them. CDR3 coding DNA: TGTGCCAGCTCACCGACAGTCAACTCTGGAAACACCATATATTTT. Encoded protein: CASSPTVNSGNTIYF.

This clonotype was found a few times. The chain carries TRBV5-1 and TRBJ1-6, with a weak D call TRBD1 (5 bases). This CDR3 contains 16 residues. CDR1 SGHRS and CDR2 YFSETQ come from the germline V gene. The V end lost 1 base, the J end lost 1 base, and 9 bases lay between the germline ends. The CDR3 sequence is CASSLRGGSYNSPLHF. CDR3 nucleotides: TGCGCCAGCAGCTTGAGGGGAGGATCCTATAATTCACCCCTCCACTTT.

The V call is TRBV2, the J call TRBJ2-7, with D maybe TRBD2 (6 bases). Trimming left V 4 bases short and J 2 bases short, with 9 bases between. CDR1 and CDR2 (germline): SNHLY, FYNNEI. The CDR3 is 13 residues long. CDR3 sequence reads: CASSGTIPYEQYF. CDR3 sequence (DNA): TGTGCCAGCAGTGGGACTATTCCCTACGAGCAGTACTTC.

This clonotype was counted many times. The CDR3 spells CSARDRTNYGYTF. The CDR3 nucleotides read TGCAGTGCCCGGGACAGAACTAACTATGGCTACACCTTC. This rearrangement joins TRBV20-1 to TRBJ1-2; TRBD1 aligns across 7 bases. The V and J ends lost 6 bases and 0 bases, in that order; junction bases with no gene match: 4. CDR1 is DFQATT, CDR2 SNEGSKA, per germline (reference sequence). The CDR3 runs to 13 residues.

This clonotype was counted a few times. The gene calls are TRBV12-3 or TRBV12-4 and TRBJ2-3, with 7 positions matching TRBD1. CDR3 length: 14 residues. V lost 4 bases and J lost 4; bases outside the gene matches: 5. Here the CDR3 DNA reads TGTGCCAGCAGTTCAGGGGGTCTGGCAGATACGCAGTATTTT. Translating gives CASSSGGLADTQYF.

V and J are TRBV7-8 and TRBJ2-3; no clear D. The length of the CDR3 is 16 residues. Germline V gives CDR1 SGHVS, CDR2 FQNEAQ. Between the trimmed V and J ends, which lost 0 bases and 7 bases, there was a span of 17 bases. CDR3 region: CASSLASPFAVNTQYF. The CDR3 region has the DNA TGTGCCAGCAGCTTAGCGAGTCCCTTTGCGGTGAATACGCAGTATTTT.

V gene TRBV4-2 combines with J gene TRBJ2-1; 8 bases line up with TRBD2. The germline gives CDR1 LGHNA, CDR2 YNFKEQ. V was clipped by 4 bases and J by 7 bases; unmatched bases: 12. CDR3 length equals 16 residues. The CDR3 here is CASSRPNGGRTNEQFF. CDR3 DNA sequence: TGTGCCAGCAGCCGTCCGAATGGCGGGAGGACTAATGAGCAGTTCTTC.

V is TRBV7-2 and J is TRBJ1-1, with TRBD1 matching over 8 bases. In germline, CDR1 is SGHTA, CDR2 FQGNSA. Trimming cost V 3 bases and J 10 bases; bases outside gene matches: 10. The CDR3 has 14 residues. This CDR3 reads CASSLFTGGPGAFF. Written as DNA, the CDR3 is TGTGCCAGCAGCTTGTTCACAGGGGGACCGGGAGCTTTCTTT.

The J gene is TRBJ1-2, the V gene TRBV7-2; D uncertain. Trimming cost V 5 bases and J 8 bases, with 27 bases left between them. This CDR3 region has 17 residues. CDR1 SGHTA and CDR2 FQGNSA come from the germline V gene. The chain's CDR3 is CASSQSGFRAITGGYTF. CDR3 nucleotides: TGTGCCAGCAGCCAGAGTGGGTTTCGGGCTATAACGGGAGGCTACACCTTC.

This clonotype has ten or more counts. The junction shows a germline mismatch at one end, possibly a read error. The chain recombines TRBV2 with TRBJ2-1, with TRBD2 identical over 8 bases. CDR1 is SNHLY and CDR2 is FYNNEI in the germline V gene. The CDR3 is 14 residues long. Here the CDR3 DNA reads TGTGCCAGCATTGAACTAGCGGTTTACAATGAGCAGTTCTTC. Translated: CASIELAVYNEQFF.

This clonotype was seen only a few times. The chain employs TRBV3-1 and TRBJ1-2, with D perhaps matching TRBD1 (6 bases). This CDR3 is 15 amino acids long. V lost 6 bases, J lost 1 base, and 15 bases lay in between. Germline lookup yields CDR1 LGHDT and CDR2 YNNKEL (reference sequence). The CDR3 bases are TGTGCCAGCAGTCCATTTGACAGGAATAACTATGGCTACACCTTC. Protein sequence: CASSPFDRNNYGYTF.

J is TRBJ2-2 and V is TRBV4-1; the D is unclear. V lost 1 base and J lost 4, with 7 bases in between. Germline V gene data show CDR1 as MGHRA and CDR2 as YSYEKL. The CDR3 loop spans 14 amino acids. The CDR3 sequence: CASSQVHGTGELFF. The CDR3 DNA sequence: TGCGCCAGCAGCCAAGTCCATGGCACCGGGGAGCTGTTTTTT.

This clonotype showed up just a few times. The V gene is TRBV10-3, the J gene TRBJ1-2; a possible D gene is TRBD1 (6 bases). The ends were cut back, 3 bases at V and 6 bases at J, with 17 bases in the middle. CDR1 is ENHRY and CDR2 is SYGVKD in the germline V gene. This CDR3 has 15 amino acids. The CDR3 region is CAISEGGAGTDGYTF. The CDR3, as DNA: TGTGCCATCAGTGAAGGGGGTGCGGGTACGGATGGCTACACCTTC.